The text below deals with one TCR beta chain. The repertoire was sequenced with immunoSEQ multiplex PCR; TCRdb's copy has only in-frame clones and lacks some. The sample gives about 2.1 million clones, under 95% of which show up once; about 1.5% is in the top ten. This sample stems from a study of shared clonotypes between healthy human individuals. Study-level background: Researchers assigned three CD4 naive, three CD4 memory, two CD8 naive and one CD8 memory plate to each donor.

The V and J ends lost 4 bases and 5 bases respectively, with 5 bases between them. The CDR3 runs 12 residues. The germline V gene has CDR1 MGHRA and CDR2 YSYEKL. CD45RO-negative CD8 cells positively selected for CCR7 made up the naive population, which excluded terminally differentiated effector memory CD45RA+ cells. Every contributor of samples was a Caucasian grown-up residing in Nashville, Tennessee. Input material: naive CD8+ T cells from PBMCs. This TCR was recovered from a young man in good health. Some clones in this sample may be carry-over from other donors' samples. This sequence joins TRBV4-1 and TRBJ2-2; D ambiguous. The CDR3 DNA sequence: TGCGCCAGCAGCCGCCTAACCGGGGAGCTGTTTTTT. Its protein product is CASSRLTGELFF.